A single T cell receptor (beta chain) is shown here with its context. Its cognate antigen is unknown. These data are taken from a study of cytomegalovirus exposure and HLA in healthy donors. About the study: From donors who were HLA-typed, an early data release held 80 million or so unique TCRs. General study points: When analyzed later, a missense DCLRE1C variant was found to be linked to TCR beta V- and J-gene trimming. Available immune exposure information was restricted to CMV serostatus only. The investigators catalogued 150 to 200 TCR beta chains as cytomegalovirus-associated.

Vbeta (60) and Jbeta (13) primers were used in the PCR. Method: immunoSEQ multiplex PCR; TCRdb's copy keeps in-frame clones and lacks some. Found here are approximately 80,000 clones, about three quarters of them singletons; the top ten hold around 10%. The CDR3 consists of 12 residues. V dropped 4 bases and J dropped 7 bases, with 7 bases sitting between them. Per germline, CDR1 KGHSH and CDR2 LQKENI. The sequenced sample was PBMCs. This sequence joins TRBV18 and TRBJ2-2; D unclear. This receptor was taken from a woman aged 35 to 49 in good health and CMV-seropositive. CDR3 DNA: TGTGCCAGCTCACGACAAGACGGGGAGCTGTTTTTT. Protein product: CASSRQDGELFF.